A selection of T cell receptor beta chains follows, all from one sample in a study of CD4 T cells in relation to SARS-CoV-2 and coronaviruses. Their target antigens are unknown. Libraries were prepared by immunoSEQ multiplex PCR; TCRdb keeps only in-frame clonotypes and omits some of them. The table records 30,000 to 45,000 clones, about 79% of them present only once. The sample comprised naive CD4+ T cells from PBMCs, cultured in vitro. The receptors were gathered from an adult with COVID-19. Both conserved end residues are part of each CDR3.

J	V	CDR3
TRBJ2-7	TRBV6-1	CASSDRQPIYEQYF
TRBJ2-7	TRBV5-1	CASSLQQGWSASGSYEQYF
TRBJ2-1	TRBV20-1	CSANVYNEQFF
TRBJ2-3	TRBV9	CASSVDLAGSTDTQYF
TRBJ1-2	TRBV15	CATRRGDYGYTF
TRBJ2-1	TRBV29-1	CSVEETAYNEQFF
TRBJ2-5	TRBV4-1	CASSQPYRGGEGETQYF
TRBJ2-3	TRBV7-3	CASSLGLRDTQYF
TRBJ2-5	TRBV9	CASSVASEETQYF
TRBJ2-6	TRBV3-1/TRBV3-2	CASRGDPGLAFSGANVLTF
TRBJ2-3	TRBV7-6	CASRGGSDTQYF
TRBJ2-7	TRBV4-1	CASSQDPGLADYEQYF
TRBJ2-1	TRBV24-1	CATSKAGSGLLSYNEQFF
TRBJ2-6	TRBV11-2	CASEVTAGANVLTF
TRBJ1-4	TRBV5-1	CASSLDGLNEKLFF
TRBJ2-1	TRBV9	CASSVGTRISDEQFF
TRBJ1-5	TRBV11-2	CASSPDWVGNQPQHF
TRBJ2-5	TRBV7-3	CASSSGRTSGKETQYF
TRBJ2-1	TRBV5-1	CASSFFTVYSYNEQFF
TRBJ1-5	TRBV12-5	CASGYAKDRNQPQHF
TRBJ1-5	TRBV19	CASSILGTRNQPQHF
TRBJ1-2	TRBV3-1/TRBV3-2	CASSRGANYGYTF
TRBJ2-1	TRBV6-5	CASRCNEQFF
TRBJ2-7	TRBV5-1	CASSQGQTNEQYF
TRBJ2-1	TRBV19	CASSIGTNNYNEQFF
TRBJ1-2	TRBV6-5	CASSSPEGYTF
TRBJ2-7	TRBV6-2/TRBV6-3	CASSYYGGAQGWEQYF
TRBJ2-2	TRBV5-8	CASSLRLASDTGELFF
TRBJ1-4	TRBV10-3	CAISDTGTGNEKLFF
TRBJ2-4	TRBV19	CASTTSGGEYIQYF
TRBJ1-1	TRBV2	CASSPDRANTEAFF
TRBJ2-7	TRBV6-6	CASSYPGVDSYEQYF
TRBJ2-3	TRBV24-1	CATSDRLAGASDTQYF
TRBJ2-3	TRBV7-9	CASSLALGREDTQYF
TRBJ1-2	TRBV6-5	CASSSGQGAGYTF
TRBJ1-1	TRBV2	CASRRQGFTEAFF
TRBJ2-5	TRBV6-2/TRBV6-3	CASSHKHETQYF
TRBJ2-1	TRBV7-2	CASGGSSYNEQFF
TRBJ1-1	TRBV11-2	CASSTTANTEAFF
TRBJ1-5	TRBV2	CASSVQFQPDRGQQPQHF
TRBJ2-3	TRBV20-1	CSASGRGASTDTQYF
TRBJ1-5	TRBV27	CATGQGAWQPQHF
TRBJ2-3	TRBV5-4	CASSRDSSTDTQYF